The clone carrying this T cell receptor beta chain was seen many times. Produced via immunoSEQ multiplex PCR; TCRdb's table is partial and in-frame only. The table includes about 200,000 clones, 87% detected once. These data come from a study of blood T cell repertoires in COVID-19. Trimming shortened V by 4 bases and J by 1 base, and 7 bases separated the two germline ends. Germline V gene lookup returns CDR1 SNHLY and CDR2 FYNNEI. The CDR3 runs to 14 residues. The V gene is TRBV2, the J gene TRBJ2-2; D may be TRBD1 (5 bases). The sequenced material came from peripheral blood. This TCR came from a man aged 55 to 70 with active or convalescent COVID-19. For the CDR3, the DNA is TGTGCCAGCAGTGCACAGGTGAACACCGGGGAGCTGTTTTTT. It yields the protein CASSAQVNTGELFF.